These 17 T cell receptor beta chains share one sample of origin, sequenced in a study of control samples from healthy donors and cancer patients. The repertoire was sequenced with immunoSEQ multiplex PCR; TCRdb's copy has only in-frame clones and lacks some. This sample yields 140,000 to 150,000 clones, of which 93% are seen a single time; 5% to 7% belongs to the top ten. Material: blood. Receptor source: a man aged 18 to 30 in good health.

The chain has TRBV5-4 and TRBJ1-6, with D possibly matching TRBD1 (6 bases). V was shortened by 1 base and J by 4 bases, with 12 bases between the two germline ends. The germline gives CDR1 SGHNT, CDR2 YYREEE (reference sequence). The CDR3 length is 16 residues. The CDR3 bases are TGTGCCAGCAGCTTGTCTGGGGGCGGGTATAATTCACCCCTCCACTTT. Translating gives CASSLSGGGYNSPLHF.

The chain combines TRBV11-3 with TRBJ2-7, with TRBD2 matching over 7 bases. CDR1 and CDR2 from the germline V gene are SGHNT and YENEEA. The CDR3 runs 20 residues. J lost 1 base, V lost 0 bases, and 18 bases had no gene match. The CDR3 region is CASSLDRLYRASGRSYEQYF. CDR3 sequence (DNA): TGTGCCAGCAGCTTAGACAGGCTTTATAGGGCTAGCGGTCGGTCCTACGAGCAGTACTTC.

The chain combines TRBV9 with TRBJ1-1, with a weak D call TRBD1 (6 bases). V was trimmed by 3 bases and J by 5 bases, leaving 20 bases between them. Germline loops: CDR1 SGDLS, CDR2 YYNGEE. This CDR3 is 16 amino acids long. CDR3 bases: TGTGCCAGCAGCGGAACGCAGCTCAGGGGTGGGACTGAAGCTTTCTTT. Translated, it gives CASSGTQLRGGTEAFF.

The V gene is TRBV3-1 (or the pseudogene TRBV3-2), the J gene TRBJ1-2; 8 nucleotides line up with TRBD1. This CDR3 spans 15 amino acids. From germline, CDR1 is LGHDT and CDR2 YNNKEL (reference sequence). The V segment lost 1 base and the J segment 2 bases; nucleotides outside the gene matches: 3. The CDR3 region is CASSQARGLNYGYTF. CDR3 sequence (DNA): TGTGCCAGCAGCCAAGCCAGGGGGCTAAACTATGGCTACACCTTC.

This chain connects TRBV4-2 to TRBJ2-7; D uncertain. With 0 bases removed from V and 2 bases from J, the gap between germline ends came to 5 bases. The CDR3 runs to 13 residues. CDR1 is LGHNA and CDR2 is YNFKEQ in the germline V gene. The CDR3 region has the DNA TGTGCCAGCAGCCAAGAAGGGACCTACGAGCAGTACTTC. Residues: CASSQEGTYEQYF.

The chain uses TRBV18 and TRBJ1-1; the D is unclear. The germline gives CDR1 KGHSH, CDR2 LQKENI. V was cut by 6 bases and J by 1 base, with 12 bases left in between. This CDR3 region has 14 residues. CDR3 in amino acids: CASSPIEGNTEAFF. For the CDR3, the DNA is TGTGCCAGCTCTCCCATTGAGGGGAACACTGAAGCTTTCTTT.

The chain recombines TRBV5-5 with TRBJ2-1; 11 nucleotides agree with TRBD2. The CDR3 runs to 16 residues. Trimming at V came to 3 bases and at J to 5 bases, leaving 7 bases not matched to a gene. From germline, CDR1 is SGHKS and CDR2 YYEKEE (reference sequence). CDR3 protein: CASSSLLAGGNNEQFF. The CDR3 DNA is TGTGCCAGCAGCTCCCTTTTAGCGGGAGGGAACAATGAGCAGTTCTTC. The full variable domain, completed using reference TRBV5-5 and TRBJ2-1, is DAGVTQSPTHLIKTRGQQVTLRCSPISGHKSVSWYQQVLGQGPQFIFQYYEKEERGRGNFPDRFSARQFPNYSSELNVNALLLGDSALYLCASSSLLAGGNNEQFFGPGTRLTVL.

The rearrangement uses TRBV30 and TRBJ2-2; D is unclear. The ends were cut back, 3 bases at V and 5 bases at J, with 10 bases in the middle. The CDR3 is 13 residues long. CDR1 and CDR2 from the germline V gene are GTSNPN and SVGIG (reference sequence). CDR3 sequence reads: CAWSGSSTGELFF. In DNA, the CDR3 is TGTGCCTGGAGCGGATCTAGTACCGGGGAGCTGTTTTTT.

In DNA, the CDR3 is TGCGCCAGCAGCTTCACGGGGCGTACGAACACCGGGGAGCTGTTTTTT. Protein sequence: CASSFTGRTNTGELFF. The chain uses TRBV5-1 and TRBJ2-2; D may correspond to TRBD1 or TRBD2 (5 bases each). V shed 2 bases and J shed 0 bases, with 11 bases lying between them. The CDR3 loop spans 16 amino acids. Germline-derived CDR1 and CDR2 are SGHRS and YFSETQ.

CDR3: CASSYGEATEAFF. DNA for the CDR3: TGCGCCAGCAGCTATGGGGAGGCCACTGAAGCTTTCTTT. The chain carries TRBV5-1 and TRBJ1-1; no firm D call. The CDR3 totals 13 residues. Germline CDR1 SGHRS, CDR2 YFSETQ. V was cut by 3 bases and J by 4 bases, with 10 bases left in between.

The chain joins TRBV27 to TRBJ2-5, with D unresolved. This CDR3 has 13 amino acids. V lost 9 bases, J lost 1 base, and 12 bases lay in between. The V gene's germline CDR1 is MNHEY and CDR2 SMNVEV (reference sequence). The CDR3 sequence: CASKDRTQETQYF. Here the CDR3 DNA reads TGTGCCAGTAAAGACCGGACCCAAGAGACCCAGTACTTC.

The rearrangement uses TRBV5-1 and TRBJ2-5; D ambiguous. The ends were cut back, 1 base at V and 4 bases at J, with 14 bases in the middle. Germline values: CDR1 SGHRS, CDR2 YFSETQ. The CDR3 is made up of 15 amino acids. The CDR3 region is CASSLLGMLVETQYF. Written as DNA, the CDR3 is TGCGCCAGCAGCTTGCTGGGGATGTTGGTAGAGACCCAGTACTTC. Combining the CDR3 with reference TRBV5-1 and TRBJ2-5 gives the whole variable domain KAGVTQTPRYLIKTRGQQVTLSCSPISGHRSVSWYQQTPGQGLQFLFEYFSETQRNKGNFPGRFSGRQFSNSRSEMNVSTLELGDSALYLCASSLLGMLVETQYFGPGTRLLVL.

This clone was seen more than once but under ten times. The V call is TRBV29-1, the J call TRBJ2-7, with D uncertain. With 6 bases removed from V and 6 bases from J, the gap between germline ends came to 21 bases. Germline V lookup: CDR1 SQVTM, CDR2 ANQGSEA. This CDR3 has 14 residues. DNA of the CDR3: TGCAGCGTGGCCGCCGGGTGGGGTGGTGGCGAGCAGTACTTC. Translating it yields CSVAAGWGGGEQYF.

This sequence joins TRBV6-1 and TRBJ2-7; TRBD1 aligns across 8 bases. The V gene end was trimmed by 6 bases and the J gene end by 5 bases; junction bases not matched to a gene: 9. The CDR3 extends over 14 amino acids. Germline assignment: CDR1 MNHNS and CDR2 SASEGT. The CDR3 region is CASRNDRGGHEQYF. The CDR3 coding sequence is TGTGCCAGCAGGAATGACAGGGGCGGGCACGAGCAGTACTTC.

The chain employs TRBV5-6 and TRBJ2-7; D is ambiguous. Per germline, CDR1 SGHDT and CDR2 YYEEEE. Trimming removed 0 bases from V and 3 bases from J, with 10 bases in between. There are 14 residues in the CDR3. Here the CDR3 reads CASSLGIWDYEQYF. The CDR3 DNA sequence: TGTGCCAGCAGCTTGGGTATATGGGACTACGAGCAGTACTTC.

The chain links TRBV7-2 to TRBJ2-1, with 7 positions matching TRBD2. J was trimmed by 14 bases and V by 1 base; bases with no gene match: 5. In germline, CDR1 is SGHTA, CDR2 FQGNSA. The CDR3 length is 12 residues. CDR3 amino acids: CASSLGASGEFF. Written as DNA, the CDR3 is TGTGCCAGCAGCTTAGGTGCTAGCGGCGAGTTCTTC.

The chain has TRBV2 and TRBJ2-1; perhaps TRBD2 as D (6 bases). This CDR3 has 17 residues. Trimming removed 5 bases from V and 1 base from J, with 18 bases in between. CDR1 and CDR2 (germline): SNHLY, FYNNEI. The CDR3 sequence: CASSQITRTNSYNEQFF. The DNA for the CDR3 is TGTGCCAGCAGTCAGATAACAAGGACTAATTCCTACAATGAGCAGTTCTTC. Complete variable domain (other parts from reference TRBV2 and TRBJ2-1): EPEVTQTPSHQVTQMGQEVILRCVPISNHLYFYWYRQILGQKVEFLVSFYNNEISEKSEIFDDQFSVERPDGSNFTLKIRSTKLEDSAMYFCASSQITRTNSYNEQFFGPGTRLTVL.